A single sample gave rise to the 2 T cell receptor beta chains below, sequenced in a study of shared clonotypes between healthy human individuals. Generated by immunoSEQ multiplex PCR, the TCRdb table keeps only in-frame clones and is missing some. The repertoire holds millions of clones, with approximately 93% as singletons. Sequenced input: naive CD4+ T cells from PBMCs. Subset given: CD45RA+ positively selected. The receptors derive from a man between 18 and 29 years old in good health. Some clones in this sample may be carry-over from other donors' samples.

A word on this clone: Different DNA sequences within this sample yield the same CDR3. Written as DNA, the CDR3 is TGTGCCAGCAGCTTGCGACTAGCGGGAGGAAGCACAGATACGCAGTATTTT. Its translation is CASSLRLAGGSTDTQYF. The chain carries TRBV5-4 and TRBJ2-3, with 13 nucleotides matching TRBD2. This CDR3 region has 17 residues. Unmatched junction bases numbered 2, after V lost 1 base and J lost 0 bases. The germline V gene has CDR1 SGHNT and CDR2 YYREEE (reference sequence).

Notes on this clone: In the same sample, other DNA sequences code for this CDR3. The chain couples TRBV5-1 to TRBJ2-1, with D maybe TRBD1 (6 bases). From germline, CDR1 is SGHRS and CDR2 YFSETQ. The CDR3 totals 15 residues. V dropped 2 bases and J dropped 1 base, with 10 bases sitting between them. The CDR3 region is CASSLEQGSYNEQFF. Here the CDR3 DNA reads TGCGCCAGCAGCTTAGAACAGGGATCCTACAATGAGCAGTTCTTC.